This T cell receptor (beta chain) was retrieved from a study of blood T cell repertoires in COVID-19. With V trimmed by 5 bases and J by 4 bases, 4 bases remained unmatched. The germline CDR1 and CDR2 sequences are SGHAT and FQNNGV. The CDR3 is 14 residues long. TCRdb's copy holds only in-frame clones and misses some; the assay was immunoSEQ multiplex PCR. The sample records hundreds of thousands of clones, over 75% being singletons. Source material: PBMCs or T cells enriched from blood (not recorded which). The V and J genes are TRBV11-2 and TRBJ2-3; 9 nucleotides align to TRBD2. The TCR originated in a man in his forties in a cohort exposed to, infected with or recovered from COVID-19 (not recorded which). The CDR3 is CASSPTSGADTQYF. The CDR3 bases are TGTGCCAGCAGCCCGACTAGCGGAGCAGATACGCAGTATTTT.